This T cell receptor beta chain was captured in a study of T cells in Graves' hyperthyroidism and ophthalmopathy. Study-wide results and limits: Model-based prediction identified ophthalmopathy a median around 6.5 months prior to its onset. Blood shared most expanded thyroid clonotypes above 0.001.

The investigators amplified TCR beta CDR3 regions from RNA transcripts. The TCR CDR3 was amplified in a first-round RT-PCR using the HTBI primer set. TCRdb re-called the multiplex PCR reads with MiXCR, one entry per CDR3 protein. The data contain nearly 600,000 distinct CDR3 sequences, 11% to 15% of them singletons. Trimming took 4 bases from V and 2 from J; bases not matched to a gene: 7. Germline V gives CDR1 MNHEY, CDR2 SMNVEV (reference sequence). CDR3 length: 17 residues. This clonotype was counted a few times. Antigen unknown. This sequence originates from a woman aged 18-29 years with Graves' ophthalmopathy. Sequencing used blood. The rearrangement uses TRBV27 and TRBJ2-7; TRBD2 matches at 14 bases. This CDR3 is CASSSGTSGRRAYEQYF. The CDR3 DNA follows: TGTGCCAGCAGTTCCGGGACTAGCGGGAGAAGGGCCTACGAGCAGTACTTC.